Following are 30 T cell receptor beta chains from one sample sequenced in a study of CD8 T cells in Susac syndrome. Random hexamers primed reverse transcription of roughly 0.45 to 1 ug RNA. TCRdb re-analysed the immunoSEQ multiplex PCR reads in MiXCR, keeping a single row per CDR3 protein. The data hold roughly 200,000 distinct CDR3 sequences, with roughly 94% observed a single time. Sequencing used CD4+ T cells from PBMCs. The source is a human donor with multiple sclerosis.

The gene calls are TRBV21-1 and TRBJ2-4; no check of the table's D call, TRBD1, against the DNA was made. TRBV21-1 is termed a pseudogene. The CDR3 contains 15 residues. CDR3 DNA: TGTGCCAGCAGACGACAGGATCTAGCCAAAAACATTCAGTACTTC. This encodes CASRRQDLAKNIQYF.

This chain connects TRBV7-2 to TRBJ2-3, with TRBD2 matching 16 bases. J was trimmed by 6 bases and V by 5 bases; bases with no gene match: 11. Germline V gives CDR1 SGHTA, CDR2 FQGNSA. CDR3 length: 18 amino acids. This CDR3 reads CASSPRPGTSGGGDTQYF. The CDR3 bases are TGTGCCAGCAGCCCCCGTCCCGGGACTAGCGGGGGGGGCGATACGCAGTATTTT.

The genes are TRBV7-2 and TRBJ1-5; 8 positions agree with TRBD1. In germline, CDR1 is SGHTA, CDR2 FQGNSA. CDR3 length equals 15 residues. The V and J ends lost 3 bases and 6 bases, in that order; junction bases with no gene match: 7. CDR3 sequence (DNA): TGTGCCAGCAGCTTTGGACAGGGCGGGCCTCAGCCCCAGCATTTT. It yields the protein CASSFGQGGPQPQHF.

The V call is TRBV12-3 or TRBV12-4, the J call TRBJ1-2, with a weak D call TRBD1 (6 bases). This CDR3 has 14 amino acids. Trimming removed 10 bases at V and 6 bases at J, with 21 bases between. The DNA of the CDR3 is TGTGCCACCAAGCGAAACGGGGGGGCCGATGGCTACACCTTC. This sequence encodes CATKRNGGADGYTF.

This CDR3 is CSVGNLDQPQHF. CDR3 nucleotide sequence: TGCAGCGTTGGGAATCTCGATCAGCCCCAGCATTTT. V gene TRBV29-1 combines with J gene TRBJ1-5; D gene unclear. The V end lost 4 bases, the J end lost 5 bases, and 9 bases lay between the germline ends. The germline V gene encodes CDR1 SQVTM and CDR2 ANQGSEA. The CDR3 runs to 12 residues.

The CDR3 DNA sequence: TGTGCCATCAGTCCCCAGGGGGAAGGGGCCAACGTCCTGACTTTC. The encoded protein is CAISPQGEGANVLTF. This chain links TRBV10-3 with TRBJ2-6, with 7 bases fitting TRBD1. Per germline, CDR1 ENHRY and CDR2 SYGVKD. The length of the CDR3 is 15 residues. V was clipped by 5 bases and J by 4 bases; unmatched bases: 5.

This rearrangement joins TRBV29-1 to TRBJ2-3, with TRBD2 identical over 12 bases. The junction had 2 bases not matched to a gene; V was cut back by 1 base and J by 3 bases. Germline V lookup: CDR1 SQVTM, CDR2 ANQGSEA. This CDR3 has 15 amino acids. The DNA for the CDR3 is TGCAGCGTTGAAGCCGGGACTAGCGGGACAGATACGCAGTATTTT. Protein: CSVEAGTSGTDTQYF.

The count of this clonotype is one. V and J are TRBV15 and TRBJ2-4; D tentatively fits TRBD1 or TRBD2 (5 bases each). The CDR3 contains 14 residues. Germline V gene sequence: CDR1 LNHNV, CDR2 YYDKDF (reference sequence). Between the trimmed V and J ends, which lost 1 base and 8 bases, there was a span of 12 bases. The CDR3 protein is CATSRVVGTDIQYF. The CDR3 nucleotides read TGTGCCACCAGCAGAGTGGTGGGGACGGACATTCAGTACTTC.

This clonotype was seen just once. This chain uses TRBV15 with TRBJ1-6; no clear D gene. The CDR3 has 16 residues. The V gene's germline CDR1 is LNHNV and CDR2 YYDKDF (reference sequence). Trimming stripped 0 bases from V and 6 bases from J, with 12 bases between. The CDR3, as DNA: TGTGCCACCAGCAGAGATTTAGTTCGGAGTAATTCACCCCTCCACTTT. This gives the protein CATSRDLVRSNSPLHF. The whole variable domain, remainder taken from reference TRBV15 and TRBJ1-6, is DAMVIQNPRYQVTQFGKPVTLSCSQTLNHNVMYWYQQKSSQAPKLLFHYYDKDFNNEADTPDNFQSRRPNTSFCFLDIRSPGLGDTAMYLCATSRDLVRSNSPLHFGNGTRLTVT.

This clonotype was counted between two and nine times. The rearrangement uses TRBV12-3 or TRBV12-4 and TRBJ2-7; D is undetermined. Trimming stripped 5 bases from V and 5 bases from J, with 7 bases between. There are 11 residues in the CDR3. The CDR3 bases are TGTGCCAGCAGTCCGTTGGACGAGCAGTACTTC. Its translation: CASSPLDEQYF.

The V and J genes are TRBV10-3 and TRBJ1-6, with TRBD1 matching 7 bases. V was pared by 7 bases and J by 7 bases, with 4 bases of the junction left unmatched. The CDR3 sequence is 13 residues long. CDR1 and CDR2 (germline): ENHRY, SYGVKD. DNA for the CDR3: TGTGCCATCACTCAGGGGGAGAATTCACCCCTCCACTTT. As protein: CAITQGENSPLHF.

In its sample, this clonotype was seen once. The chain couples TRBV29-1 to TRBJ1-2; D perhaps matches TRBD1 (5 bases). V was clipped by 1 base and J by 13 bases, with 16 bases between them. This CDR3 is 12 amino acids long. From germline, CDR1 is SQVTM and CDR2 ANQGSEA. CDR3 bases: TGCAGCGTTGAAGGGCAGGGCCAACAAGGCACCTTC. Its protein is CSVEGQGQQGTF.

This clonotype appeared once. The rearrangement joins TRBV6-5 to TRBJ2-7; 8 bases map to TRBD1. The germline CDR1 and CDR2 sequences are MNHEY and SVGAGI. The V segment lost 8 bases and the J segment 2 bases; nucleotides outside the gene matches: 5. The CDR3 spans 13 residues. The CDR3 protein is CASGRTGTYEQYF. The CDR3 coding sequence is TGTGCCAGCGGAAGGACAGGGACCTACGAGCAGTACTTC.

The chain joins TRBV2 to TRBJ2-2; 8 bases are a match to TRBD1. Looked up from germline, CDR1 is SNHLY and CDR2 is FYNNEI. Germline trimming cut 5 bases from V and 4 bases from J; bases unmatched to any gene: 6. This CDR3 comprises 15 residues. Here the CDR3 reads CASSLGTGPTGELFF. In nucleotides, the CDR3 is TGTGCCAGCAGTCTCGGGACAGGCCCCACCGGGGAGCTGTTTTTT.

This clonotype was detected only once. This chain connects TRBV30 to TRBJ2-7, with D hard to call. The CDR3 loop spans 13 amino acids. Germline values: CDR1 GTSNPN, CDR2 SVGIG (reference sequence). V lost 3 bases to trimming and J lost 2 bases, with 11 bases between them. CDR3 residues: CAWSPGDTYEQYV. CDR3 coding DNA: TGTGCCTGGAGCCCCGGCGATACCTACGAGCAGTACGTC.

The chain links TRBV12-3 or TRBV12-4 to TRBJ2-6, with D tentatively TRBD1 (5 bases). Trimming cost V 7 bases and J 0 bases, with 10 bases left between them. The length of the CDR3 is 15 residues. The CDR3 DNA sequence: TGTGCCAGCATTCCAGGGTACTCTGGGGCCAACGTCCTGACTTTC. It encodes CASIPGYSGANVLTF.

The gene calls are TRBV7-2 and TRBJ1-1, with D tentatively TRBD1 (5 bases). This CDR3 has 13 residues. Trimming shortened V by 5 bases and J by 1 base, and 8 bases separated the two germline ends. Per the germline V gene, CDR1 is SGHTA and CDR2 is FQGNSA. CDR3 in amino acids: CASSTTENTEAFF. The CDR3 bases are TGTGCCAGCAGCACGACAGAGAACACTGAAGCTTTCTTT.

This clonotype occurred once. Written as DNA, the CDR3 is TGCAGTGCTAGATCCGGGACTACCATCACAGATACGCAGTATTTT. Amino acid sequence: CSARSGTTITDTQYF. J is TRBJ2-3 and V is TRBV20-1; 7 nucleotides agree with TRBD2. This CDR3 contains 15 residues. Trimming at V came to 2 bases and at J to 2 bases, leaving 7 bases not matched to a gene. The germline V gene encodes CDR1 DFQATT and CDR2 SNEGSKA (reference sequence).

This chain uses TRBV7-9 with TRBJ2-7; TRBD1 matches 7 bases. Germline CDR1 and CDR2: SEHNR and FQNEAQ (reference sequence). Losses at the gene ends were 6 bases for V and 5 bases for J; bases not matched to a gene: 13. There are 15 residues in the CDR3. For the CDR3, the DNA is TGTGCCAGCAGTCTACAGGGGCCGCCTAGCCACGAGCAGTACGTC. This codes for CASSLQGPPSHEQYV.

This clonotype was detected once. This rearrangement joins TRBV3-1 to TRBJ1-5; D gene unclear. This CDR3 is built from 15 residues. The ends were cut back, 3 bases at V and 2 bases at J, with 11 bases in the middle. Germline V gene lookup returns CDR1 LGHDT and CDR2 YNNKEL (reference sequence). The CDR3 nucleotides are TGTGCCAGCAGCCAGGATCATAGGGGCAATCAGCCCCAGCATTTT. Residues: CASSQDHRGNQPQHF.

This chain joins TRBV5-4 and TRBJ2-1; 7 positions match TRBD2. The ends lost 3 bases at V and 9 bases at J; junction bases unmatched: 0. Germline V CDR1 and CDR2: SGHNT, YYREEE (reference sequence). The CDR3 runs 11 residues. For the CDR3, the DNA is TGTGCCAGCAGCTCTAGCGGTGAGCAGTTCTTC. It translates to CASSSSGEQFF. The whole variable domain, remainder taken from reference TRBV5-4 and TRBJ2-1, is ETGVTQSPTHLIKTRGQQVTLRCSSQSGHNTVSWYQQALGQGPQFIFQYYREEENGRGNFPPRFSGLQFPNYSSELNVNALELDDSALYLCASSSSGEQFFGPGTRLTVL.

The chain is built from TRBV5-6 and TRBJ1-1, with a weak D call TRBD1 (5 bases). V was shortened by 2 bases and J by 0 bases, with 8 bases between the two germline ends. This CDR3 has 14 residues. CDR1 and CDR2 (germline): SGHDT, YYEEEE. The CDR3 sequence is CASSFGGMNTEAFF. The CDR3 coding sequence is TGTGCCAGCAGCTTCGGGGGAATGAACACTGAAGCTTTCTTT.

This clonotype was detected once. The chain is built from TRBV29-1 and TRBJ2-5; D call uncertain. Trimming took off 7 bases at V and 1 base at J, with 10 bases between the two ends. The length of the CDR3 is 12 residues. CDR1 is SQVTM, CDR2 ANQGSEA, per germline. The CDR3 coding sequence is TGCAGCGCCGCCTTGACCCAAGAGACCCAGTACTTC. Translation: CSAALTQETQYF.

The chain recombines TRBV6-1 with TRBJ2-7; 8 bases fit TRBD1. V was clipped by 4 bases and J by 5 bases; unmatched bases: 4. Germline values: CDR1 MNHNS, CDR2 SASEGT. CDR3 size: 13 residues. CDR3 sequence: CASSARGQDEQYV. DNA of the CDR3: TGTGCCAGCAGTGCCAGGGGGCAGGACGAGCAGTACGTC.

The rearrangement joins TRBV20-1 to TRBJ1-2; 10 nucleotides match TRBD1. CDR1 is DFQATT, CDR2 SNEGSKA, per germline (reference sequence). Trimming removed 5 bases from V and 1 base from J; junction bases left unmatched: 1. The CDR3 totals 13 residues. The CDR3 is CSAGTGDNYGYTF. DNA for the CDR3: TGCAGTGCTGGGACAGGGGATAACTATGGCTACACCTTC.

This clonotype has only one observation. The CDR3 DNA reads TGTGCCAGCAGCCTAACGATCTCGGGACAGGCAAATGGGGATACGCAGTATTTT. Translated, it gives CASSLTISGQANGDTQYF. The gene calls are TRBV3-1 and TRBJ2-3; 8 bases fit TRBD1. The CDR3 extends over 18 amino acids. J gave up 6 bases and V 4 bases, and 18 bases lay outside the gene matches. From germline, CDR1 is LGHDT and CDR2 YNNKEL (reference sequence).

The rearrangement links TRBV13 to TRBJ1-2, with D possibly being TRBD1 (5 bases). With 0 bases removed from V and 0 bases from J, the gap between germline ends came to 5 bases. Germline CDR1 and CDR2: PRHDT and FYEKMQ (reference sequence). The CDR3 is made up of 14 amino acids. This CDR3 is CASSLGTANYGYTF. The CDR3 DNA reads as TGTGCCAGCAGCTTAGGGACAGCTAACTATGGCTACACCTTC.

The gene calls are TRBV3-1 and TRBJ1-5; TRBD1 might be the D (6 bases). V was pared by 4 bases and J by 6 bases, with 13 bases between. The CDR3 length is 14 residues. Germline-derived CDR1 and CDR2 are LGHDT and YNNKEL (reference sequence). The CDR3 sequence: CASSRGQTGQPQHF. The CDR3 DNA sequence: TGTGCCAGCAGCCGAGGACAGACGGGTCAGCCCCAGCATTTT.

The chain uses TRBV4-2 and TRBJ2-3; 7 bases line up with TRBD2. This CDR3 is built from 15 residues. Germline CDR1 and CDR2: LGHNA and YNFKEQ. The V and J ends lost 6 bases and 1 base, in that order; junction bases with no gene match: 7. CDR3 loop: CASSPTSPGTDTQYF. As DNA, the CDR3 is TGTGCCAGCAGTCCGACTAGCCCCGGCACAGATACGCAGTATTTT.

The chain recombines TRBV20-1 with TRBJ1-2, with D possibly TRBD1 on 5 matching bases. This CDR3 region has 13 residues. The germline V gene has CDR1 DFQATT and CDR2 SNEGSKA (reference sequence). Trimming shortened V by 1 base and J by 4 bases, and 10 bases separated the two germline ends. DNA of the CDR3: TGCAGTGCTAGAGCCCCGGGGCGCTATGGCTACACCTTC. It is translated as CSARAPGRYGYTF.